The present entry profiles one T cell receptor beta chain with its context. Its antigen is currently unknown. Germline V gene lookup returns CDR1 GTSNPN and CDR2 SVGIG (reference sequence). This CDR3 is 12 amino acids long. Trimming removed 4 bases from V and 5 bases from J, with 11 bases in between. This sample stems from a study of STAT3 mutations in large granular lymphocyte leukemia. Study details: Over half of T-LGLL patients had one or more immunosuppressive regimens.

Regarding the study as a whole: Every T-cell large granular lymphocyte leukemia patient had at least one immunodominant TCR beta clonotype. No sample exists from the first appearance of each clone.

Profiled with immunoSEQ multiplex PCR; TCRdb holds only in-frame clones, not every one. The sample comprises 5,000 or so clones, approximately 54% of which are singletons, and approximately 80% rests with the top ten. The chain uses TRBV30 and TRBJ2-5; weak D call: TRBD2 (6 bases). This sequence originates from a man in his sixties with T-cell large granular lymphocyte leukemia. Some clones in this sample may be carry-over from other donors' samples. The sample comprised peripheral blood mononuclear cells. The CDR3 DNA follows: TGTGCCTGGATTAGGGCGGGGGAGACCCAGTACTTC. This codes for CAWIRAGETQYF.